Below are 28 T cell receptor beta chains sequenced from a single sample in a study of CD8 T cells in ankylosing spondylitis. TCRdb fed the 5' RACE reads into MiXCR, producing one record per CDR3 protein. Of 250,000 to 350,000 distinct CDR3 sequences listed, less than 25% are singletons. The sequenced sample was blood, either unsorted or a sorted T cell fraction (not recorded which). Every receptor here comes from a female donor with ankylosing spondylitis or in good health (not recorded which).

This clonotype was observed a few times. The rearrangement joins TRBV6-5 to TRBJ2-1, with a weak D call TRBD2 (6 bases). Deletions cut 2 bases from V and 9 bases from J, with 17 bases between. The CDR3 totals 15 residues. Germline V gene sequence: CDR1 MNHEY, CDR2 SVGAGI. The CDR3 spells CASSYGRDLRIEQFF. DNA for the CDR3: TGTGCCAGCAGTTACGGGCGGGATTTAAGAATTGAGCAGTTCTTC.

At least ten counts were recorded for this clonotype. The chain carries TRBV6-5 and TRBJ2-3, with 8 nucleotides matching TRBD2. The CDR3 totals 15 residues. Germline CDR1 MNHEY, CDR2 SVGAGI. Trimming at V came to 5 bases and at J to 7 bases, leaving 11 bases not matched to a gene. The DNA of the CDR3 is TGTGCCAGCAGTCCCCGACGGGGGGGGTTGAATACGCAGTATTTT. It specifies CASSPRRGGLNTQYF.

This clonotype was seen only a few times. The chain has TRBV7-9 and TRBJ1-5; 7 bases fit TRBD1. Germline CDR1 reads SEHNR; CDR2 reads FQNEAQ (reference sequence). The CDR3 runs to 12 residues. J was trimmed by 4 bases and V by 8 bases; bases with no gene match: 2. CDR3 amino acids: CASGQVNQPQHF. CDR3 nucleotides: TGTGCCAGCGGACAGGTGAATCAGCCCCAGCATTTT.

In its sample, this clonotype was seen once. The chain employs TRBV9 and TRBJ2-3, with 10 bases identical to TRBD2. This CDR3 is built from 16 residues. Trimming took 2 bases from V and 4 from J; bases not matched to a gene: 7. Germline V lookup: CDR1 SGDLS, CDR2 YYNGEE. The CDR3 loop reads CASSVQAGGPSDTQYF. CDR3 DNA sequence: TGTGCCAGCAGCGTTCAAGCGGGAGGGCCATCAGATACGCAGTATTTT.

A few counts support this clonotype. The rearrangement links TRBV3-1 to TRBJ1-2; possible D gene TRBD1, 5 bases. The germline V and J ends were trimmed by 4 bases and 2 bases, with 14 bases remaining between them. The CDR3 length is 15 residues. Germline-derived CDR1 and CDR2 are LGHDT and YNNKEL (reference sequence). DNA for the CDR3: TGTGCCAGCAGCCGATCCAGGGTTACCAACTATGGCTACACCTTC. Its protein is CASSRSRVTNYGYTF. Looking up the rest from reference TRBV3-1 and TRBJ1-2 gives the full variable domain: DTAVSQTPKYLVTQMGNDKSIKCEQNLGHDTMYWYKQDSKKFLKIMFSYNNKELIINETVPNRFSPKSPDKAHLNLHINSLELGDSAVYFCASSRSRVTNYGYTFGSGTRLTVV.

This clonotype was detected only a few times. CDR3: CASSQEKVYYGYTF. CDR3 nucleotides: TGTGCCAGCAGCCAAGAAAAAGTCTACTATGGCTACACCTTC. The chain links TRBV3-1 to TRBJ1-2; D gene ambiguous. The CDR3 length is 14 residues. Deletions cut 0 bases from V and 3 bases from J, with 8 bases between. Germline CDR1 is LGHDT and CDR2 is YNNKEL (reference sequence).

This clonotype was counted between two and nine times. The rearrangement joins TRBV29-1 to TRBJ2-5; 9 bases line up with TRBD2. CDR1 SQVTM and CDR2 ANQGSEA come from the germline V gene. After removal of 2 bases from V and 5 bases from J, the junction contained 6 bases not matched to a gene. The CDR3 covers 14 residues. CDR3 amino acids: CSVESGGRGETQYF. In DNA, the CDR3 is TGCAGCGTTGAAAGCGGCGGGAGGGGGGAGACCCAGTACTTC.

In DNA, the CDR3 is TGCAGCGTATCGGACAGGGGGAGTAACGAGCAGTACTTC. It specifies CSVSDRGSNEQYF. The rearrangement joins TRBV29-1 to TRBJ2-7, with 10 bases aligning to TRBD1. Trimming removed 6 bases from V and 5 bases from J; junction bases left unmatched: 7. Germline V gene data show CDR1 as SQVTM and CDR2 as ANQGSEA. The CDR3 sequence is 13 residues long.

This clonotype has at least ten counts. This chain connects TRBV9 to TRBJ2-1, with 12 bases aligning to TRBD2. This CDR3 has 16 residues. Germline V gives CDR1 SGDLS, CDR2 YYNGEE. V dropped 1 base and J dropped 7; count of bases not matched to a gene: 6. The CDR3 nucleotides read TGTGCCAGCAGCGTAAACGGACTAGCGGGAATTAATGAGCAGTTCTTC. Translating it yields CASSVNGLAGINEQFF.

This chain links TRBV20-1 with TRBJ2-3; D may correspond to TRBD1 or TRBD2 (6 bases each). The ends were cut back, 5 bases at V and 2 bases at J, with 17 bases in the middle. The CDR3 totals 15 residues. The germline V gene encodes CDR1 DFQATT and CDR2 SNEGSKA (reference sequence). In nucleotides, the CDR3 is TGCAGTGCTCCCGAACGGGGGCGGCCCACAGATACGCAGTATTTT. Protein: CSAPERGRPTDTQYF.

The rearrangement joins TRBV4-1 to TRBJ2-2; a possible D gene is TRBD2 (6 bases). Germline-derived CDR1 and CDR2 are MGHRA and YSYEKL. V was clipped by 0 bases and J by 2 bases, with 13 bases between them. The CDR3 extends over 17 amino acids. CDR3 sequence (DNA): TGCGCCAGCAGCCAAGACAGGACCGGGACTAACACCGGGGAGCTGTTTTTT. This sequence encodes CASSQDRTGTNTGELFF.

This clonotype was picked up a small number of times. The J gene is TRBJ2-1, the V gene TRBV29-1; TRBD2 matches 8 bases. The CDR3 has 14 residues. J gave up 6 bases and V 5 bases, and 9 bases lay outside the gene matches. Per germline, CDR1 SQVTM and CDR2 ANQGSEA. The CDR3 reads CSVKPGLGGNEQFF. Written as DNA, the CDR3 is TGCAGCGTTAAACCGGGACTAGGGGGCAATGAGCAGTTCTTC.

This clonotype has only a few counts. The chain employs TRBV5-1 and TRBJ2-5; TRBD1 agrees at 8 bases. Germline trimming cut 0 bases from V and 2 bases from J; bases unmatched to any gene: 9. Germline V gene data show CDR1 as SGHRS and CDR2 as YFSETQ. This CDR3 comprises 17 residues. CDR3 region: CASSLARDRTLQETQYF. For the CDR3, the DNA is TGCGCCAGCAGCTTGGCCAGGGACAGGACTTTACAAGAGACCCAGTACTTC.

This chain links TRBV7-2 with TRBJ1-2; 8 bases are shared with TRBD1. The CDR3 has 15 residues. After removal of 5 bases from V and 4 bases from J, the junction contained 9 bases not matched to a gene. Germline assignment: CDR1 SGHTA and CDR2 FQGNSA. The DNA of the CDR3 is TGTGCCAGCAGCCTTCAGACAGGGGAAATCTATGGCTACACCTTC. This gives the protein CASSLQTGEIYGYTF. Filled out from reference TRBV7-2 and TRBJ1-2, the complete variable domain reads GAGVSQSPSNKVTEKGKDVELRCDPISGHTALYWYRQSLGQGLEFLIYFQGNSAPDKSGLPSDRFSAERTGGSVSTLTIQRTQQEDSAVYLCASSLQTGEIYGYTFGSGTRLTVV.

In its sample, this clonotype was seen a few times. The rearrangement links TRBV28 to TRBJ2-1; 7 bases fit TRBD2. Germline V gene data show CDR1 as MDHEN and CDR2 as SYDVKM. With V trimmed by 2 bases and J by 3 bases, 7 bases remained unmatched. The CDR3 loop spans 16 amino acids. CDR3 in amino acids: CASSLAAGAFYNEQFF. In nucleotides, the CDR3 is TGTGCCAGCAGTTTAGCGGCGGGAGCGTTCTACAATGAGCAGTTCTTC.

This clonotype has a count of ten or more. The chain recombines TRBV20-1 with TRBJ2-7, with 9 nucleotides matching TRBD2. The CDR3 is 14 residues long. From germline, CDR1 is DFQATT and CDR2 SNEGSKA (reference sequence). The trim removed 4 bases at V and 5 bases at J, leaving 9 bases unmatched. CDR3 nucleotide sequence: TGCAGTGCTACCACCCCCGGGACTAGCAACGAGCAGTACTTC. Encoded protein: CSATTPGTSNEQYF.

This clonotype was seen only a few times. The chain employs TRBV7-7 and TRBJ2-1; D gene uncertain. Trimming removed 1 base from V and 5 bases from J, with 12 bases in between. CDR3 length: 15 amino acids. Germline V CDR1 and CDR2: SSHAT, FNYEAQ (reference sequence). This chain's CDR3 is CASSLDPHPHNEQFF. The DNA for the CDR3 is TGTGCCAGCAGCTTAGATCCTCATCCCCACAATGAGCAGTTCTTC.

This chain uses TRBV24-1 with TRBJ1-1; D might be TRBD1 (6 bases). This CDR3 has 12 residues. Looked up from germline, CDR1 is KGHDR and CDR2 is SFDVKD. The V gene lost 6 bases and the J gene lost 11 bases, with 15 bases spanning the gap. DNA of the CDR3: TGTGCCACCAGTTTTACGGGGGCGGAGGCTTTCTTT. As protein: CATSFTGAEAFF.

The V and J genes are TRBV12-3 or TRBV12-4 and TRBJ2-7; possibly TRBD2 for D (5 bases). The V end was cut by 5 bases, the J end by 3 bases, with 20 bases between. The length of the CDR3 is 16 residues. This CDR3 reads CASSPMGRVRDYEQYF. CDR3 coding DNA: TGTGCCAGCAGTCCAATGGGTAGGGTACGGGACTACGAGCAGTACTTC.

At least ten counts were recorded for this clonotype. This chain connects TRBV29-1 to TRBJ1-4; D not certain. Trimming stripped 4 bases from V and 4 bases from J, with 10 bases between. The CDR3 runs to 13 residues. Germline CDR1 and CDR2: SQVTM and ANQGSEA. The CDR3 nucleotides are TGCAGCGTTGGCTCAGGATTTAATGAAAAACTGTTTTTT. It codes for CSVGSGFNEKLFF.

This clonotype showed up many times. The chain is built from TRBV10-3 and TRBJ1-2; D call uncertain. Germline V gene sequence: CDR1 ENHRY, CDR2 SYGVKD. This CDR3 has 11 amino acids. The V gene lost 4 bases and the J gene lost 1 base, with 1 base spanning the gap. The CDR3 nucleotides read TGTGCCATCAGTGGTAACTATGGCTACACCTTC. This gives the protein CAISGNYGYTF.

This clonotype was counted a few times. This rearrangement joins TRBV19 to TRBJ1-1; D is unclear. The germline CDR1 and CDR2 sequences are LNHDA and SQIVND (reference sequence). V dropped 7 bases and J dropped 2 bases, with 11 bases sitting between them. This CDR3 has 13 amino acids. CDR3 DNA: TGTGCCAGTAAGAGGGTGTACAACACTGAAGCTTTCTTT. Translation: CASKRVYNTEAFF. The entire variable domain, with the rest obtained from reference TRBV19 and TRBJ1-1, is as follows: DGGITQSPKYLFRKEGQNVTLSCEQNLNHDAMYWYRQDPGQGLRLIYYSQIVNDFQKGDIAEGYSVSREKKESFPLTVTSAQKNPTAFYLCASKRVYNTEAFFGQGTRLTVV.

The J gene is TRBJ1-2, the V gene TRBV7-2; D not resolved. Per germline, CDR1 SGHTA and CDR2 FQGNSA. The CDR3 extends over 14 amino acids. Deletions cut 6 bases from V and 4 bases from J, with 15 bases between. The CDR3 DNA is TGTGCCAGCAGGCCGATCCGGGCCATCTATGGCTACACCTTC. Amino acids: CASRPIRAIYGYTF.

This clonotype was counted between two and nine times. The chain carries TRBV29-1 and TRBJ1-3; weak D call: TRBD1 (6 bases). This CDR3 has 15 residues. CDR1 is SQVTM and CDR2 is ANQGSEA in the germline V gene. V lost 7 bases to trimming and J lost 0 bases, with 16 bases between them. The CDR3 DNA follows: TGCAGCGGTTCAGACAGGTCAGCCTCTGGAAACACCATATATTTT. Translated: CSGSDRSASGNTIYF.

V usage is TRBV20-1 and J usage is TRBJ1-1; TRBD1 matches at 7 bases. The CDR3 runs to 13 residues. Germline CDR1 and CDR2: DFQATT and SNEGSKA (reference sequence). V dropped 3 bases and J dropped 10; count of bases not matched to a gene: 11. In DNA, the CDR3 is TGCAGTGCTAGGTCCAGTAGGGGGCGGCGAGCTTTCTTT. It is translated as CSARSSRGRRAFF.

This clonotype was counted ten times or more. V gene TRBV6-1 combines with J gene TRBJ1-1; no reliable D call. The CDR3 runs to 14 residues. Trimming took off 8 bases at V and 1 base at J, with 14 bases between the two ends. The V gene's germline CDR1 is MNHNS and CDR2 SASEGT. CDR3 loop: CASHDRWRNTEAFF. The CDR3 nucleotides are TGTGCCAGCCACGATCGTTGGAGGAACACTGAAGCTTTCTTT.

The chain is built from TRBV11-2 and TRBJ2-1; D gene unclear. This CDR3 is built from 14 residues. Trimming shortened V by 1 base and J by 6 bases, and 10 bases separated the two germline ends. Germline V lookup: CDR1 SGHAT, CDR2 FQNNGV. The CDR3 coding sequence is TGTGCCAGCAGCTTAGGACGCGCCCTCAATGAGCAGTTCTTC. Translated: CASSLGRALNEQFF.

This clonotype was detected a few times. J is TRBJ2-1 and V is TRBV4-3; D remains unclear. This CDR3 has 15 residues. In germline, CDR1 is LGHNA, CDR2 YSLEER. V gave up 0 bases and J gave up 10 bases, with 16 bases separating them. CDR3 residues: CASSQDPYSDREQFF. The CDR3 region has the DNA TGCGCCAGCAGCCAAGACCCGTATTCAGACCGGGAGCAGTTCTTC.